Presented here are 19 T cell receptor beta chains from one specimen sequenced in a study of blood T cell repertoires in COVID-19. Data came from immunoSEQ multiplex PCR; TCRdb stores just in-frame clones and leaves some out. This sample carries under 500,000 clones, around 89% of them seen once, and the ten largest clones take 0.9% to 1.2%. Sequenced: PBMCs or T cells enriched from blood (not recorded which). These receptors came from a man younger than 45 who had recovered from COVID-19.

The chain couples TRBV4-1 to TRBJ1-3; D gene uncertain. Trimming left V 1 base short and J 8 bases short, with 12 bases between. This CDR3 comprises 14 residues. Germline V gives CDR1 MGHRA, CDR2 YSYEKL. The CDR3 reads CASSQGPVGDTIYF. For the CDR3, the DNA is TGCGCCAGCAGCCAAGGGCCGGTCGGGGACACCATATATTTT.

The sample holds a few counts of this clone. The chain couples TRBV4-1 to TRBJ2-1; weak D call: TRBD1 (5 bases). The CDR3 loop spans 13 amino acids. V lost 1 base and J 8 bases, leaving 9 bases between the germline ends. Germline V gene data show CDR1 as MGHRA and CDR2 as YSYEKL. For the CDR3, the DNA is TGCGCCAGCAGCCAAGGGGGCGAGTATGAGCAGTTCTTC. It encodes CASSQGGEYEQFF.

V gene TRBV5-1 combines with J gene TRBJ2-3, with D possibly TRBD1 on 5 matching bases. Trimming stripped 3 bases from V and 0 bases from J, with 23 bases between. The CDR3 is made up of 19 amino acids. Looked up from germline, CDR1 is SGHRS and CDR2 is YFSETQ. Here the CDR3 reads CASSSHMYLKGESTDTQYF. Written as DNA, the CDR3 is TGCGCCAGCAGCTCGCACATGTACTTAAAAGGGGAAAGCACAGATACGCAGTATTTT.

The V and J genes are TRBV7-6 and TRBJ2-1; 9 bases match TRBD2. V trimming: 2 bases; J trimming: 4 bases; junction bases outside the gene matches: 3. The germline CDR1 and CDR2 sequences are SGHVS and FNYEAQ. The CDR3 length is 15 residues. The CDR3 loop is CASSLRLAAYNEQFF. The CDR3 DNA follows: TGTGCCAGCAGCTTACGACTAGCGGCTTACAATGAGCAGTTCTTC. The entire variable domain, with the rest obtained from reference TRBV7-6 and TRBJ2-1, is as follows: GAGVSQSPRYKVTKRGQDVALRCDPISGHVSLYWYRQALGQGPEFLTYFNYEAQQDKSGLPNDRFSAERPEGSISTLTIQRTEQRDSAMYRCASSLRLAAYNEQFFGPGTRLTVL.

The V gene is TRBV7-9, the J gene TRBJ2-7, with 10 bases identical to TRBD1. V shed 4 bases, J shed 4 bases, and the junction held 10 bases outside the gene matches. The CDR3 has 16 amino acids. Germline-derived CDR1 and CDR2 are SEHNR and FQNEAQ (reference sequence). The CDR3 protein is CASSSRPGQGPYEQYF. In DNA, the CDR3 is TGTGCCAGCAGCTCCCGGCCGGGACAGGGGCCTTACGAGCAGTACTTC.

The chain uses TRBV6-5 and TRBJ2-1; 10 positions agree with TRBD2. CDR3 length equals 16 residues. Trimming removed 2 bases from V and 8 bases from J; junction bases left unmatched: 9. The germline gives CDR1 MNHEY, CDR2 SVGAGI. The CDR3 coding sequence is TGTGCCAGCAGTTACCAACTAGCGGGACAAGCGGATGAGCAGTTCTTC. It encodes CASSYQLAGQADEQFF.

The rearrangement joins TRBV6-5 to TRBJ2-3; 7 bases map to TRBD2. Trimming at V came to 3 bases and at J to 0 bases, leaving 3 bases not matched to a gene. In germline, CDR1 is MNHEY, CDR2 SVGAGI. The CDR3 extends over 15 amino acids. The CDR3 region has the DNA TGTGCCAGCAGTTATTATAGCGGGAGCACAGATACGCAGTATTTT. It encodes CASSYYSGSTDTQYF.

The CDR3 DNA reads as TGTGCCAGCAGTTACGGGCAGGGTCAGAGCTATGGCTACACCTTC. This gives the protein CASSYGQGQSYGYTF. The genes are TRBV6-5 and TRBJ1-2, with D tentatively TRBD1 (5 bases). The germline gives CDR1 MNHEY, CDR2 SVGAGI. The germline V and J ends were trimmed by 2 bases and 4 bases, with 14 bases remaining between them. The CDR3 spans 15 residues.

This rearrangement joins TRBV5-1 to TRBJ2-7, with 10 bases that match TRBD2. Trimming at V came to 0 bases and at J to 1 base, leaving 4 bases not matched to a gene. Germline CDR1 SGHRS, CDR2 YFSETQ. The CDR3 is 16 residues long. The CDR3 spells CASSLVPSGSSYEQYF. The DNA for the CDR3 is TGCGCCAGCAGCTTGGTTCCTAGCGGGAGTTCCTACGAGCAGTACTTC.

J is TRBJ2-1 and V is TRBV6-1; 8 positions match TRBD2. Germline V gene data show CDR1 as MNHNS and CDR2 as SASEGT. V lost 0 bases to trimming and J lost 7 bases; unmatched junction nucleotides: 5. The CDR3 consists of 15 residues. CDR3: CASSEAGLAGNEQFF. The CDR3 coding sequence is TGTGCCAGCAGTGAAGCTGGCCTAGCGGGTAATGAGCAGTTCTTC.

The chain employs TRBV7-9 and TRBJ2-2; maybe TRBD2 (6 bases). This CDR3 contains 14 residues. The V gene's germline CDR1 is SEHNR and CDR2 FQNEAQ (reference sequence). V was shortened by 6 bases and J by 7 bases, with 15 bases between the two germline ends. CDR3 amino acids: CASRKEGLGGELFF. CDR3 DNA sequence: TGTGCCAGCAGAAAGGAGGGCCTCGGCGGGGAGCTGTTTTTT. Filled out from reference TRBV7-9 and TRBJ2-2, the complete variable domain reads DTGVSQNPRHKITKRGQNVTFRCDPISEHNRLYWYRQTLGQGPEFLTYFQNEAQLEKSRLLSDRFSAERPKGSFSTLEIQRTEQGDSAMYLCASRKEGLGGELFFGEGSRLTVL.

V gene TRBV9 combines with J gene TRBJ1-6; 9 bases agree with TRBD1. Trimming cost V 4 bases and J 8 bases; bases outside gene matches: 7. Germline lookup yields CDR1 SGDLS and CDR2 YYNGEE. The CDR3 consists of 15 residues. Here the CDR3 reads CASSPTGGEDSPLHF. The CDR3 DNA reads as TGTGCCAGCAGCCCAACAGGGGGCGAAGATTCACCCCTCCACTTT.

The chain links TRBV28 to TRBJ1-2, with 8 bases aligning to TRBD1. The CDR3 covers 17 residues. Germline V gene lookup returns CDR1 MDHEN and CDR2 SYDVKM. V lost 2 bases to trimming and J lost 4 bases; unmatched junction nucleotides: 12. The CDR3 nucleotides are TGTGCCAGCAGTTTAGGACAGGGAAGGGGATTTACCTATGGCTACACCTTC. Protein product: CASSLGQGRGFTYGYTF.

V is TRBV12-3 or TRBV12-4 and J is TRBJ2-2; D remains unclear. V dropped 3 bases and J dropped 5 bases, with 7 bases sitting between them. CDR3 size: 13 residues. The CDR3, as DNA: TGTGCCAGCAGTTTGAGCAGGACCGGGGAGCTGTTTTTT. The encoded protein is CASSLSRTGELFF.

The CDR3 sequence: CASSQTSGSTHEQYF. The CDR3 DNA reads TGTGCCAGCAGTCAGACTAGCGGGAGTACCCACGAGCAGTACTTC. The chain recombines TRBV28 with TRBJ2-7; 12 positions agree with TRBD2. The CDR3 has 15 amino acids. After removal of 5 bases from V and 5 bases from J, the junction contained 7 bases not matched to a gene. Germline assignment: CDR1 MDHEN and CDR2 SYDVKM.

The gene calls are TRBV4-1 and TRBJ2-1, with 8 bases fitting TRBD1. The CDR3 has 16 amino acids. Germline-derived CDR1 and CDR2 are MGHRA and YSYEKL. The V gene end was trimmed by 2 bases and the J gene end by 4 bases; junction bases not matched to a gene: 7. Written as DNA, the CDR3 is TGCGCCAGCAGCCAAACGACAGGGGCCAGGTACAATGAGCAGTTCTTC. It encodes CASSQTTGARYNEQFF.

This clone has only one observation. The chain recombines TRBV29-1 with TRBJ1-1; the D is unclear. Germline loops: CDR1 SQVTM, CDR2 ANQGSEA. Trimming shortened V by 5 bases and J by 1 base, and 5 bases separated the two germline ends. The CDR3 spans 11 residues. This CDR3 is CSVRGNTEAFF. CDR3 nucleotides: TGCAGCGTTCGGGGGAACACTGAAGCTTTCTTT.

CDR3 sequence reads: CASSPGIEKLFF. CDR3 DNA sequence: TGTGCCAGCAGTCCAGGGATCGAAAAACTGTTTTTT. The chain links TRBV5-5 to TRBJ1-4, with a weak D call TRBD1 (5 bases). The V gene lost 5 bases and the J gene lost 8 bases, with 10 bases spanning the gap. This CDR3 contains 12 residues. CDR1 is SGHKS and CDR2 is YYEKEE in the germline V gene (reference sequence).

J is TRBJ2-3 and V is TRBV28, with 11 bases that match TRBD2. V trimming: 5 bases; J trimming: 1 base; junction bases outside the gene matches: 8. The CDR3 loop spans 17 amino acids. The germline CDR1 and CDR2 sequences are MDHEN and SYDVKM. The CDR3 protein is CASSPPQLAGGTDTQYF. The DNA for the CDR3 is TGTGCCAGCAGTCCCCCCCAACTAGCGGGAGGCACAGATACGCAGTATTTT.